The rows below give T cell receptor beta chains drawn from one sample of a study of shared clonotypes between healthy human individuals. TCRdb's copy holds only in-frame clones and misses some; the assay was immunoSEQ multiplex PCR. The sample lists a few million clones; approximately 93% were seen once. The sample taken for sequencing was naive CD4+ T cells from PBMCs. These receptors were taken from a man aged 18 to 35 in good health. Some clones in this sample may be carry-over from other donors' samples. The CDR3 runs from the conserved cysteine through the conserved F or W. D genes are given only for firm matches. Clone size is stated in some rows and not others, as once, few, many or a class when expanded.

>-|TRBV7-9|TRBJ2-3|TRBD2
TGTGCCAGCAGCTCCCTCGAGCGCCACGGGAGGAGAACAGATACGCAGTATTTT
CASSSLERHGRRTDTQYF
>-|TRBV28|TRBJ1-1|TRBD1
TGTGCCAGCAACGGACAGGGGAGGAACACTGAAGCTTTCTTT
CASNGQGRNTEAFF
>-|TRBV5-1|TRBJ1-5|-
TGCGCCAGCAGCTTGGGAGGAATAAAGCAGCCCCAGCATTTT
CASSLGGIKQPQHF
>-|TRBV10-3|TRBJ2-2|-
TGTGCCATCCATTCGTCGGGCGGGATAAACACCGGGGAGCTGTTTTTT
CAIHSSGGINTGELFF
>-|TRBV18|TRBJ1-5|-
TGTGCCAGCTCACCAGGGGGGGGCGGTCAGCCCCAGCATTTT
CASSPGGGGQPQHF
>-|TRBV15|TRBJ2-1|TRBD2
TGTGCCACCAGCAGGGGACTAGCGGGAGAGAGCTCCTACAATGAGCAGTTCTTC
CATSRGLAGESSYNEQFF
>-|TRBV5-4|TRBJ1-1|-
TGTGCCAGCAGACACACAGGGAACCAAATGAACACTGAAGCTTTCTTT
CASRHTGNQMNTEAFF
>-|TRBV9|TRBJ1-1|-
TGTGCCAGCAGCGCGGGTGGGAACACTGAAGCTTTCTTT
CASSAGGNTEAFF
>-|TRBV10-3|TRBJ2-5|-
TGTGCCATCAGTGGACAGGGGAGGGGAGAGACCCAGTACTTC
CAISGQGRGETQYF
>-|TRBV6-5|TRBJ2-7|-
TGTGCCAGCAGTTCCACGGGGAGGGGGTACGAGCAGTACTTC
CASSSTGRGYEQYF
>-|TRBV2|TRBJ2-1|-
TGTGCCGTTTCCGGGGCGCTCTACAATGAGCAGTTCTTC
CAVSGALYNEQFF
>-|TRBV11-2|TRBJ2-7|-
TGTGCCAGCAGCTCTATTCAGGTATCCCACGAGCAGTACTTC
CASSSIQVSHEQYF
>-|TRBV11-3|TRBJ1-1|-
TGTGCCAGCAGCTTCTCTGGGACGAACACTGAAGCTTTCTTT
CASSFSGTNTEAFF
>-|TRBV28|TRBJ2-1|-
TGTGCCAGCAGTTCGGGGACCCTCTACAATGAGCAGTTCTTC
CASSSGTLYNEQFF
>-|TRBV2|TRBJ2-7|TRBD1
TGTGCCAGCAGTTCTCGGACAGGGGAGGGTGAGCAGTACTTC
CASSSRTGEGEQYF
>-|TRBV30|TRBJ1-2|TRBD1
TGTGCCTGGGAAAGACAGGGGGCGAGTAATGGCTACACCTTC
CAWERQGASNGYTF
>-|TRBV5-1|TRBJ2-1|-
TGCGCCAGCAGCTTGGTGGGAGGCCCATACAATGAGCAGTTCTTC
CASSLVGGPYNEQFF
>-|TRBV6-1|TRBJ2-3|-
TGTGCCAGCAGTGCGGCAGGGCCAGATACGCAGTATTTT
CASSAAGPDTQYF
>-|TRBV5-1|TRBJ2-2|-
TGCGCCAGCAGCTTTGGGATAACAAACACCGGGGAGCTGTTTTTT
CASSFGITNTGELFF
>once|TRBV11-1|TRBJ1-4|-
TGTGCCAGCAGCTTATATCTTGGAGAAAAACTGTTTTTT
CASSLYLGEKLFF
>-|TRBV28|TRBJ2-7|TRBD2
TGTGCCAGCAGTTTAATCGGGACTAGCGGGAGATACGAGCAGTACTTC
CASSLIGTSGRYEQYF
>-|TRBV28|TRBJ1-1|-
TGTGCCAGCAGTTTACCCTCATTGTTCCAAAAAGCTTTCTTT
CASSLPSLFQKAFF
>-|TRBV5-4|TRBJ2-1|-
TGTGCCAGCAGCTTGGGTGGGGGGTACTACAATGAGCAGTTCTTC
CASSLGGGYYNEQFF
>-|TRBV29-1|TRBJ1-4|-
TGCAGCGTTGAAGGGACGGCCGAAAAACTGTTTTTT
CSVEGTAEKLFF